The 27 T cell receptor beta chains below come from one sample, sequenced in a study of T cells after yellow fever vaccination. TCRdb re-called the 5' RACE reads with MiXCR, one entry per CDR3 protein. The data hold over 120,000 distinct CDR3 sequences, with less than 8.5% observed a single time. Sequencing used CD4+ T cells sorted from PBMCs, obtained 10 days after the yellow fever booster vaccination. Receptor source: a man aged 30 to 45 who received the YFV17D yellow fever vaccine.

This clonotype appeared many times. V usage is TRBV12-3 or TRBV12-4 and J usage is TRBJ2-1; TRBD2 agrees at 8 bases. The CDR3 length is 12 residues. V was clipped by 5 bases and J by 15 bases; unmatched bases: 9. This CDR3 is CASSLGGGVRFF. The CDR3 DNA is TGTGCCAGCAGTCTCGGGGGGGGGGTTCGGTTCTTC.

This clonotype was found many times. V is TRBV10-3 and J is TRBJ1-1; 7 bases line up with TRBD1. The CDR3 consists of 13 residues. V was clipped by 6 bases and J by 6 bases; unmatched bases: 7. The V gene's germline CDR1 is ENHRY and CDR2 SYGVKD. Here the CDR3 reads CAIRNQGDAEAFF. CDR3 DNA sequence: TGTGCCATCAGGAACCAGGGGGACGCTGAAGCTTTCTTT.

The chain joins TRBV11-3 to TRBJ2-2, with D hard to call. The CDR3 totals 13 residues. The germline gives CDR1 SGHNT, CDR2 YENEEA. V lost 3 bases to trimming and J lost 3 bases, with 5 bases between them. The CDR3 region has the DNA TGTGCCAGCAGCTTCTCGGACACCGGGGAGCTGTTTTTT. Protein product: CASSFSDTGELFF.

This clonotype was detected ten times or more. This chain connects TRBV7-3 to TRBJ2-1, with D maybe TRBD2 (5 bases). This CDR3 comprises 15 residues. Trimming pared 5 bases from V and 7 bases from J, leaving 18 bases between. Germline-derived CDR1 and CDR2 are SGHTA and FQGTGA. CDR3 region: CASSQPGPTGNEQFF. DNA of the CDR3: TGTGCCAGCAGCCAACCGGGCCCTACGGGGAATGAGCAGTTCTTC.

This clonotype was detected ten times or more. The CDR3 nucleotides are TGCAGTGCTAACTCGGGCCTTCAAGAGACCCAGTACTTC. It translates to CSANSGLQETQYF. V and J are TRBV20-1 and TRBJ2-5; no firm D call. This CDR3 region has 13 residues. The V end lost 4 bases, the J end lost 2 bases, and 11 bases lay between the germline ends. Germline V gives CDR1 DFQATT, CDR2 SNEGSKA (reference sequence).

As to this clonotype: A much more abundant neighbour one base away suggests this may be a read error. The chain employs TRBV20-1 and TRBJ2-1; possible D gene TRBD2, 5 bases. Germline CDR1 reads DFQATT; CDR2 reads SNEGSKA (reference sequence). The CDR3 consists of 14 residues. The DNA for the CDR3 is TGCAGTGCTAGACCACCTAGCTCCTACAATGAGAAGTTCTTC. This gives the protein CSARPPSSYNEKFF.

J is TRBJ2-1 and V is TRBV5-1; 9 bases agree with TRBD2. The V gene's germline CDR1 is SGHRS and CDR2 YFSETQ. This CDR3 has 14 residues. The V gene end was trimmed by 0 bases and the J gene end by 8 bases; junction bases not matched to a gene: 3. The CDR3 reads CASSLVGTSYEQFF. CDR3 nucleotides: TGCGCCAGCAGCTTGGTTGGGACTAGCTATGAGCAGTTCTTC.

This chain connects TRBV12-3 or TRBV12-4 to TRBJ1-4; D is uncertain. The V gene lost 3 bases and the J gene lost 12 bases, with 11 bases spanning the gap. There are 12 residues in the CDR3. The CDR3 DNA reads as TGTGCCAGCAGTTTTTCGACTCCGGAACTGTTTTTT. It specifies CASSFSTPELFF.

This clonotype has at least ten counts. J is TRBJ2-1 and V is TRBV25-1; D assignment may be TRBD1 or TRBD2 (5 bases each). The CDR3 consists of 15 residues. Trimming removed 4 bases from V and 9 bases from J, with 19 bases in between. Germline assignment: CDR1 MGHDK and CDR2 SYGVNS. CDR3 bases: TGTGCCAGCAGTGTCAGGGACGCCGCTTTTAGTGAGCAGTTCTTC. It codes for CASSVRDAAFSEQFF.

The sample holds many counts of this clonotype. V gene TRBV4-3 combines with J gene TRBJ2-1, with D perhaps matching TRBD2 (6 bases). In germline, CDR1 is LGHNA, CDR2 YSLEER. V lost 5 bases and J lost 1, with 12 bases in between. This CDR3 region has 15 residues. The CDR3 sequence: CASSKSGTSYNEQFF. The CDR3 nucleotides read TGCGCCAGCAGCAAATCCGGGACTTCCTACAATGAGCAGTTCTTC.

In this sample, this clonotype turned up a few times. The V call is TRBV12-3 or TRBV12-4, the J call TRBJ2-1, with a possible D match to TRBD2 (5 bases). This CDR3 has 13 amino acids. V was trimmed by 3 bases and J by 3 bases, leaving 6 bases between them. CDR3 sequence reads: CASSFGVYNEQFF. DNA of the CDR3: TGTGCCAGCAGTTTCGGGGTCTACAATGAGCAGTTCTTC.

J is TRBJ1-2 and V is TRBV11-1, with D perhaps TRBD1 (6 bases). Trimming cost V 5 bases and J 5 bases, with 15 bases left between them. Looked up from germline, CDR1 is SGHAT and CDR2 is FQDESV (reference sequence). This CDR3 contains 14 residues. CDR3 sequence reads: CASSPTTGLYGYTF. The CDR3, as DNA: TGTGCCAGCAGCCCAACGACAGGCTTATATGGCTACACCTTC. The full variable domain, with the rest looked up from reference TRBV11-1 and TRBJ1-2, is EAEVAQSPRYKITEKSQAVAFWCDPISGHATLYWYRQILGQGPELLVQFQDESVVDDSQLPKDRFSAERLKGVDSTLKIQPAELGDSAMYLCASSPTTGLYGYTFGSGTRLTVV.

For this clonotype: Possible read error: a much larger clone is one base away. The chain carries TRBV19 and TRBJ2-2, with TRBD2 matching over 8 bases. Germline V CDR1 and CDR2: LNHDA, SQIVND (reference sequence). The CDR3 extends over 15 amino acids. CDR3 protein: CASGLSGSPNRELVF. The CDR3 nucleotides read TGTGCCAGCGGACTAAGCGGGAGCCCCAATAGGGAGCTGGTTTTT.

This clonotype was seen at least ten times. This chain uses TRBV12-3 or TRBV12-4 with TRBJ2-1, with D tentatively TRBD2 (5 bases). The CDR3 extends over 17 amino acids. The V gene lost 5 bases and the J gene lost 0 bases, with 17 bases spanning the gap. CDR3 in amino acids: CASSPPPGSSSYNEQFF. DNA of the CDR3: TGTGCCAGCAGTCCCCCCCCGGGGTCAAGCTCCTACAATGAGCAGTTCTTC.

This clonotype was detected ten times or more. This chain joins TRBV20-1 and TRBJ2-1, with TRBD2 matching 10 bases. V shed 7 bases, J shed 6 bases, and the junction held 6 bases outside the gene matches. The CDR3 covers 13 residues. The germline gives CDR1 DFQATT, CDR2 SNEGSKA (reference sequence). Written as DNA, the CDR3 is TGCAGTGGCCGAGCGGGAGGGCCCAATGAGCAGTTCTTC. Translation: CSGRAGGPNEQFF.

This clonotype was counted many times. The chain recombines TRBV5-1 with TRBJ2-3; 7 nucleotides agree with TRBD1. V was clipped by 4 bases and J by 2 bases; unmatched bases: 4. CDR3 length equals 14 residues. Per the germline V gene, CDR1 is SGHRS and CDR2 is YFSETQ. This CDR3 is CASSLDRATDTQYF. The CDR3 DNA sequence: TGCGCCAGCAGCCTAGACAGGGCCACAGATACGCAGTATTTT.

This clonotype was counted many times. V usage is TRBV5-1 and J usage is TRBJ2-2; D is tentatively TRBD1 or TRBD2 (5 bases each). The CDR3 has 15 amino acids. Germline lookup yields CDR1 SGHRS and CDR2 YFSETQ. With 3 bases removed from V and 0 bases from J, the gap between germline ends came to 9 bases. CDR3 DNA: TGCGCCAGCAGCTATCAGGGAGCGAACACCGGGGAGCTGTTTTTT. This codes for CASSYQGANTGELFF.

In this sample, this clonotype turned up many times. The rearrangement joins TRBV5-1 to TRBJ2-2; maybe TRBD1 (6 bases). Trimming took 6 bases from V and 3 from J, leaving 18 bases between them. This CDR3 region has 16 residues. Germline loops: CDR1 SGHRS, CDR2 YFSETQ. The CDR3 sequence: CASTPIRGSDTGELFF. The CDR3 DNA is TGCGCCAGCACTCCCATAAGGGGGTCGGACACCGGGGAGCTGTTTTTT. Using reference TRBV5-1 and TRBJ2-2 for the parts outside the CDR3, the full variable domain is KAGVTQTPRYLIKTRGQQVTLSCSPISGHRSVSWYQQTPGQGLQFLFEYFSETQRNKGNFPGRFSGRQFSNSRSEMNVSTLELGDSALYLCASTPIRGSDTGELFFGEGSRLTVL.

For this clonotype: This may be a read error: a much more frequent sequence differs by one nucleotide. The J gene is TRBJ2-5, the V gene TRBV6-5; 8 nucleotides line up with TRBD1. The CDR3 has 15 residues. Trimming cost V 2 bases and J 6 bases; bases outside gene matches: 8. Per germline, CDR1 MNHEY and CDR2 SVGAGI. CDR3 nucleotide sequence: TGTGCCAGCAGTTACGAGCAGGGGGCTGCAAAGACCCAGTACTTC. It specifies CASSYEQGAAKTQYF.

At least ten counts were recorded for this clonotype. This sequence joins TRBV27 and TRBJ1-5; no reliable D call. The CDR3 length is 14 residues. The germline V gene has CDR1 MNHEY and CDR2 SMNVEV (reference sequence). The V end lost 6 bases, the J end lost 2 bases, and 11 bases lay between the germline ends. CDR3 DNA: TGTGCCAGCAGCAAAAACGGAGGCAATCAGCCCCAGCATTTT. Residues: CASSKNGGNQPQHF.

V and J are TRBV5-6 and TRBJ1-1; no clear D gene. V gave up 4 bases and J gave up 1 base, with 11 bases separating them. Looked up from germline, CDR1 is SGHDT and CDR2 is YYEEEE. CDR3 length: 14 residues. CDR3 residues: CASSGGPSNTEAFF. CDR3 sequence (DNA): TGTGCCAGCAGCGGCGGGCCGTCGAACACTGAAGCTTTCTTT.

This clonotype was seen many times. The chain employs TRBV12-3 or TRBV12-4 and TRBJ2-7; D unresolved. The ends were cut back, 2 bases at V and 2 bases at J, with 4 bases in the middle. The CDR3 runs 12 residues. The CDR3 nucleotides read TGTGCCAGCAGTTTAAGTGCCTACGAGCAGTACTTC. Protein product: CASSLSAYEQYF.

The V call is TRBV18, the J call TRBJ1-2; D possibly corresponds to TRBD1 (6 bases). Trimming removed 3 bases at V and 5 bases at J, with 16 bases between. The CDR3 contains 15 residues. Germline V gene sequence: CDR1 KGHSH, CDR2 LQKENI. For the CDR3, the DNA is TGTGCCAGCTCACCCTCTCAGGGGCCTGGGTATGGCTACACCTTC. Translating gives CASSPSQGPGYGYTF.

This CDR3 reads CSATRPSLRSSYEQYF. The CDR3 bases are TGCAGTGCTACGAGGCCCAGCCTGAGGAGCTCCTACGAGCAGTACTTC. This chain joins TRBV20-1 and TRBJ2-7, with D unclear. This CDR3 is built from 16 residues. Germline CDR1 is DFQATT and CDR2 is SNEGSKA (reference sequence). Trimming removed 4 bases at V and 0 bases at J, with 19 bases between.

This clonotype appeared many times. V and J are TRBV18 and TRBJ2-1; D gene unclear. V lost 2 bases, J lost 0 bases, and 11 bases lay in between. The CDR3 is 16 amino acids. Germline assignment: CDR1 KGHSH and CDR2 LQKENI. CDR3 amino acids: CASSPAISNSYNEQFF. CDR3 in DNA: TGTGCCAGCTCACCAGCGATAAGCAACTCCTACAATGAGCAGTTCTTC.

This clonotype showed up many times. The chain links TRBV10-3 to TRBJ2-1, with 10 positions matching TRBD2. V lost 4 bases and J lost 9; bases outside the gene matches: 6. The CDR3 is made up of 14 amino acids. Per the germline V gene, CDR1 is ENHRY and CDR2 is SYGVKD. DNA for the CDR3: TGTGCCATCAGTGGTCTAGCGGGAGACTCTGAGCAGTTCTTC. Protein sequence: CAISGLAGDSEQFF.

The sample holds many counts of this clonotype. CDR3 sequence: CAVASTDTQYF. The DNA for the CDR3 is TGTGCAGTCGCCTCCACAGATACGCAGTATTTT. The chain has TRBV7-6 and TRBJ2-3; D is unclear. The CDR3 is made up of 11 amino acids. The V gene's germline CDR1 is SGHVS and CDR2 FNYEAQ.